These 15 T cell receptor beta chains originate from one sample sequenced in a study of spatial heterogeneity in lung cancer (dated by TCRdb to about 2019). Explained via the paper, the time point label denotes: sample taken at primary tumor resection. TCR sequencing used whole RNA extracted from tumor and nontumor lung tissue, or from cryopreserved PBMC samples, without cell sorting. The receptor library was made with 5' RACE. This sample was sequenced with a NextSeq 500. TCRdb trimmed public reads at Q25 via fastp, called clones via MiXCR and kept in-frame beta chains. When rows share a CDR3 protein, they turn into one entry using the most common DNA and genes. Counted in this sample were approximately 11,000 distinct CDR3 sequences; approximately 3.5% of them appeared once. The biggest ten clones account for around 7.6% of the sample. This specimen was normal lung tissue next to the tumor, taken at surgery. Receptors originate from a male donor with early-stage non-small cell lung cancer.

By proportion, this clonotype is medium-sized. Because this beta chain is a stray read in a library intended to capture alpha chains, its abundance should not be given much weight. The rearrangement uses TRBV27 and TRBJ2-7; unclear D gene. This CDR3 is 15 amino acids long. V dropped 2 bases and J dropped 2 bases, with 13 bases sitting between them. Germline CDR1 and CDR2: MNHEY and SMNVEV (reference sequence). The CDR3 protein is CASSLRLTTTYEQYF. The CDR3 coding sequence is TGTGCCAGCAGTTTAAGGCTGACAACAACCTACGAGCAGTACTTC.

This clonotype was picked up many times. This beta chain is an unintended read in a library built for alpha chains; its size means little. The chain has TRBV4-1 and TRBJ2-1; D possibly corresponds to TRBD2 (5 bases). The germline gives CDR1 MGHRA, CDR2 YSYEKL. This CDR3 contains 14 residues. Deletions cut 0 bases from V and 8 bases from J, with 11 bases between. The DNA for the CDR3 is TGCGCCAGCAGCCAAGAGCCCCGGGGTGATGAGCAGTTCTTC. This codes for CASSQEPRGDEQFF.

This clonotype was seen repeatedly, ten times or more. This beta chain is a stray sequence in a library constructed for alpha chains; its clone size is not meaningful. The CDR3 DNA reads TGTGCCACAGACAGTTACCGCAGCAATGAGCAGTTCTTC. Amino acid sequence: CATDSYRSNEQFF. The rearrangement uses TRBV24-1 and TRBJ2-1; D is possibly TRBD1 (5 bases). This CDR3 spans 13 amino acids. V gave up 10 bases and J gave up 6 bases, with 15 bases separating them. Germline V gene data show CDR1 as KGHDR and CDR2 as SFDVKD.

This clonotype was recorded at least ten times. Little can be read into the size of this beta chain, an off-target read in a library designed for alpha chains. V usage is TRBV10-3 and J usage is TRBJ2-3; TRBD2 agrees at 7 bases. The V gene end was trimmed by 4 bases and the J gene end by 0 bases; junction bases not matched to a gene: 7. CDR1 is ENHRY and CDR2 is SYGVKD in the germline V gene. This CDR3 has 16 residues. Written as DNA, the CDR3 is TGTGCCATCAGTGGATCTAGCGGATCGAGCACAGATACGCAGTATTTT. Amino acids: CAISGSSGSSTDTQYF.

This clonotype was detected a few times. This beta chain came through as a stray read in a library set up for alpha chains, and its size says little. This rearrangement joins TRBV25-1 to TRBJ1-6; D gene unclear. In germline, CDR1 is MGHDK, CDR2 SYGVNS. The CDR3 extends over 13 amino acids. V was clipped by 0 bases and J by 7 bases, with 4 bases between them. The CDR3 region has the DNA TGTGCCAGCAGTGAATACAGAAATTCACCCCTCCACTTT. Translating gives CASSEYRNSPLHF.

This clonotype has ten or more counts. This beta chain is an off-target read within a library intended for alpha chains, so its frequency means little. This chain connects TRBV6-5 to TRBJ2-5; a weak D match, TRBD2 (6 bases). The V and J ends lost 5 bases and 4 bases respectively, with 14 bases between them. Germline V gene data show CDR1 as MNHEY and CDR2 as SVGAGI. The CDR3 consists of 14 residues. The CDR3 here is CASSLGGRVETQYF. CDR3 DNA sequence: TGTGCCAGCAGTCTCGGGGGTCGGGTAGAGACCCAGTACTTC.

This clonotype was detected ten times or more. The size of this beta chain means little, since it is a stray read in a library made for alpha chains. The rearrangement links TRBV7-8 to TRBJ2-5; tentative D call: TRBD1 (5 bases). The CDR3 runs 14 residues. The germline CDR1 and CDR2 sequences are SGHVS and FQNEAQ. V was pared by 1 base and J by 1 base, with 7 bases between. The CDR3, as DNA: TGTGCCAGCAGCTTAGTAAGGGGCCAAGAGACCCAGTACTTC. Translation gives CASSLVRGQETQYF.

This clonotype was picked up many times. This beta chain is a stray sequence in a library constructed for alpha chains; its clone size is not meaningful. The rearrangement links TRBV3-1 to TRBJ2-1; TRBD1 aligns across 7 bases. The germline V gene encodes CDR1 LGHDT and CDR2 YNNKEL (reference sequence). V lost 5 bases, J lost 9 bases, and 10 bases stayed unmatched. The CDR3 sequence is 14 residues long. The CDR3 spells CASSFTGDGGEQFF. In DNA form, the CDR3 reads TGTGCCAGCAGCTTTACAGGGGATGGCGGTGAGCAGTTCTTC.

This clonotype is medium-sized (0.01 to 0.1%). Being off target in a library aimed at alpha chains, this beta chain has a size of little meaning. CDR3 nucleotides: TGTGCCAGCAGCGGAGGACTACGGGGGTATGAAAAACTGTTTTTT. It specifies CASSGGLRGYEKLFF. This chain uses TRBV7-8 with TRBJ1-4; possibly TRBD1 for D (5 bases). V lost 5 bases and J lost 6, with 16 bases in between. This CDR3 has 15 amino acids. The germline CDR1 and CDR2 sequences are SGHVS and FQNEAQ.

This clonotype occurred once. A library made for alpha chains picked up this beta chain off target, so its size means little. The J gene is TRBJ2-3, the V gene TRBV18; 8 bases are a match to TRBD1. Germline assignment: CDR1 KGHSH and CDR2 LQKENI. The CDR3 length is 14 residues. The V segment lost 3 bases and the J segment 2 bases; nucleotides outside the gene matches: 1. The chain's CDR3 is CASSPTGVTDTQYF. The CDR3 DNA reads TGTGCCAGCTCACCGACAGGGGTCACAGATACGCAGTATTTT.

By frequency in the sample, this clonotype is medium-sized (0.01 to 0.1%). This beta chain represents an off-target read in a library built for alpha chains; its size is of limited meaning. The chain joins TRBV20-1 to TRBJ2-1; 14 nucleotides match TRBD2. This CDR3 region has 12 residues. V was clipped by 5 bases and J by 12 bases; unmatched bases: 3. Germline CDR1 reads DFQATT; CDR2 reads SNEGSKA (reference sequence). The CDR3 DNA is TGCAGTGCTCGACTAGCGGGAGGGCCGCAGTTCTTC. Encoded protein: CSARLAGGPQFF.

Relative to its sample, this clonotype is medium-sized. A library prepared for alpha chains yielded this beta chain as an off-target read; its size is of little meaning. V and J are TRBV12-3 or TRBV12-4 and TRBJ1-6, with TRBD1 matching 8 bases. The junction had 5 bases not matched to a gene; V was cut back by 6 bases and J by 7 bases. The CDR3 extends over 14 amino acids. The CDR3 loop reads CASSRQGMNSPLHF. CDR3 coding DNA: TGTGCCAGCAGCCGACAGGGGATGAATTCACCCCTCCACTTT.

This clonotype occurred many times. Because the library targeted alpha chains, this beta chain is an off-target read whose size means little. The rearrangement uses TRBV20-1 and TRBJ2-3; D is unresolved. The germline gives CDR1 DFQATT, CDR2 SNEGSKA (reference sequence). V was cut by 6 bases and J by 7 bases, with 11 bases left in between. The CDR3 is 11 residues long. The CDR3 DNA reads as TGCAGTGCCCTACTACAAAATACGCAGTATTTT. This codes for CSALLQNTQYF.

This clonotype was counted a few times. For a library built for alpha chains, this beta chain is a stray read; little rests on its size. J is TRBJ1-5 and V is TRBV19, with 9 nucleotides matching TRBD1. V gave up 6 bases and J gave up 5 bases; unmatched junction bases: 8. The CDR3 runs 15 residues. Germline CDR1 and CDR2: LNHDA and SQIVND (reference sequence). The CDR3 spells CASSPGQGYYQPQHF. CDR3 in DNA: TGTGCCAGTAGCCCGGGACAGGGCTACTATCAGCCCCAGCATTTT.

This clonotype showed up many times. This beta chain appears as a stray read in a library generated for alpha chains; its size is not informative. The chain has TRBV9 and TRBJ2-5, with 7 bases fitting TRBD1. CDR1 and CDR2 from the germline V gene are SGDLS and YYNGEE. The CDR3 contains 16 residues. V lost 4 bases, J lost 4 bases, and 13 bases stayed unmatched. For the CDR3, the DNA is TGTGCCAGCAGCATCGGACAGGAATTGTACCGAGAGACCCAGTACTTC. Translating it yields CASSIGQELYRETQYF.